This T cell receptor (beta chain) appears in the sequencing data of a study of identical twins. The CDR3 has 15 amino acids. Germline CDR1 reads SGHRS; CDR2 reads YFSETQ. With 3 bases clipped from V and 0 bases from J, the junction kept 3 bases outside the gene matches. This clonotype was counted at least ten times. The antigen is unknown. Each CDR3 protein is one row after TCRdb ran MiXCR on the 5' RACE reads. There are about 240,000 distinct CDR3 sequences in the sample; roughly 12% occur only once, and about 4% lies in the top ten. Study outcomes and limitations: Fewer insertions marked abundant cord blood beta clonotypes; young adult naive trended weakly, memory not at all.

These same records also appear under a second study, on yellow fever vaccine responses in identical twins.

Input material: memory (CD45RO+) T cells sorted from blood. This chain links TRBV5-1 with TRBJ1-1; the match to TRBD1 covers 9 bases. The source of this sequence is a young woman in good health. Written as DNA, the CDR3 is TGCGCCAGCAGCTCCGGGACAGGGATGAACACTGAAGCTTTCTTT. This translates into CASSSGTGMNTEAFF.